The subject of this entry is one T cell receptor (beta chain). Antigen specificity is unknown. A much larger clone differs by one base, so this may be a read error. These data belong to a study of tumor-infiltrating lymphocytes in primary liver carcinoma. Background on the study: Sequencing of the samples generated roughly 3.5 to 7.13 million productive TCRbeta reads, with similar yields across tissue types. Study-wide results and limits: Tumor region pairs shared more overlap than did tumor-adjacent and tumor-blood pairs.

Per the germline V gene, CDR1 is SEHNR and CDR2 is FQNEAQ (reference sequence). The CDR3 totals 19 residues. The V and J ends lost 5 bases and 3 bases, in that order; junction bases with no gene match: 12. DNA and RNA were both co-extracted from about 19-30 mg of bulk tissue that had not been sorted. No treatment had been given to the patients, who were chronically infected with HBV. Total RNA (approximately 500 ng) served as template for TCR beta cDNA synthesis primed by a constant-region primer. Three rounds of nested multiplex PCR with slightly modified ARM-PCR produced TCR beta libraries. TRBV1-TRBV30 forward primers paired with a C-beta reverse primer were used in the first two PCR rounds, which ran approximately 10 cycles each. A single record per CDR3 protein comes from TCRdb applying MiXCR to the multiplex PCR reads. The sample lists tens of thousands of distinct CDR3 sequences, roughly 77% occurring once.

The sequence was obtained from a woman younger than 45 with primary liver carcinoma and hepatitis B virus infection. The specimen was tumor-adjacent normal liver tissue. V gene TRBV7-9 combines with J gene TRBJ2-2, with TRBD2 matching 13 bases. This CDR3 reads CASSQYLLAGGSDTGELFF. CDR3 sequence (DNA): TGTGCCAGCAGCCAATACCTACTAGCGGGAGGGTCGGACACCGGGGAGCTGTTTTTT.